This T cell receptor beta chain emerged from a study of T-cell memory formation after mild COVID-19. Broader study findings: Some clones that responded turned up in pre-infection memory, which suggests that cross-reactive memory joined in. Specificity for SARS-CoV-2 was not confirmed among the second-wave clones peaking on day 37.

TCRdb called the 5' RACE reads again in MiXCR, with one record for every CDR3 protein. This sample has 500,000 to 600,000 distinct CDR3 sequences, with 18% found just once. This clonotype was seen once. Its antigen remains unidentified. Germline CDR1 and CDR2: SEHNR and FQNEAQ (reference sequence). The V and J ends lost 0 bases and 6 bases respectively, with 14 bases between them. CDR3 length: 15 amino acids. The sequenced sample was PBMCs or a T cell subset sorted from them (not recorded which). The receptor was isolated from an adult woman who had mild COVID-19 (a few samples of this study predate the infection). Cell type and time point are not known. The rearrangement joins TRBV7-9 to TRBJ1-2, with D perhaps TRBD1 (6 bases). This chain's CDR3 is CASSLALPGADGYTF. CDR3 coding DNA: TGTGCCAGCAGCTTAGCCCTCCCGGGGGCCGATGGCTACACCTTC. Based on the CDR3 plus reference TRBV7-9 and TRBJ1-2, the full variable domain is DTGVSQNPRHKITKRGQNVTFRCDPISEHNRLYWYRQTLGQGPEFLTYFQNEAQLEKSRLLSDRFSAERPKGSFSTLEIQRTEQGDSAMYLCASSLALPGADGYTFGSGTRLTVV.